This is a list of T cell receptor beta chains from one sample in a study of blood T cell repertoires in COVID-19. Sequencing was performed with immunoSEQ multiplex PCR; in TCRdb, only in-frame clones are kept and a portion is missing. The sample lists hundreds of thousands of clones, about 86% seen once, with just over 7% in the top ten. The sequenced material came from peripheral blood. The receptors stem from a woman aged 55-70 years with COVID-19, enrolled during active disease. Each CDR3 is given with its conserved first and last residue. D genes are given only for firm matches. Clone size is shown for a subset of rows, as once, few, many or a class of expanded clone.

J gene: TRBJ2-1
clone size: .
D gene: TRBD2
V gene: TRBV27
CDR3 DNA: TGTGCCAGCAGTTTATCCGGGACTAGCGGGTACAATGAGCAGTTCTTC
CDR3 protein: CASSLSGTSGYNEQFF

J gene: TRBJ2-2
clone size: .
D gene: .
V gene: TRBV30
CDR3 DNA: TGTGCCTGGAGTGTACATCTCCGCCCGGGGAGTACCGGGGAGCTGTTTTTT
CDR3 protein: CAWSVHLRPGSTGELFF

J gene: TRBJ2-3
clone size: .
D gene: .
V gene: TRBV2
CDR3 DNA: TGTGCCAGCAGTGAATGGGTAGCTTCGGATACGCAGTATTTT
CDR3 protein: CASSEWVASDTQYF

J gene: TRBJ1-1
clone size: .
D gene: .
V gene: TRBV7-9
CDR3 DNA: TGTGCCAGCAGCTCGACCTTGGACAGCCCTGATATGAACACTGAAGCTTTCTTT
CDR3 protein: CASSSTLDSPDMNTEAFF

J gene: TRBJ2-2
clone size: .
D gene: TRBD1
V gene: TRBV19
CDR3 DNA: TGTGCCAGTAGTAGACTACAGGGGGCGGCCGGGGAGCTGTTTTTT
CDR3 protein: CASSRLQGAAGELFF

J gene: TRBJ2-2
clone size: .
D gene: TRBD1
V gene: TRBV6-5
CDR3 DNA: TGTGCCAGCAGCTCGGGACAGTACACCGGGGAGCTGTTTTTT
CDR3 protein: CASSSGQYTGELFF

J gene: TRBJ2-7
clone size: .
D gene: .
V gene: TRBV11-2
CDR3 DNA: TGTGCCAGCAGCTTAGTAACAGGGTCCTACGAGCAGTACTTC
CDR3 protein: CASSLVTGSYEQYF

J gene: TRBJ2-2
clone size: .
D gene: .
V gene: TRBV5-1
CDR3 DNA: TGCGCCAGCAGCAATGGAAACACAGGTACCGGGGAGCTGTTTTTT
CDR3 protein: CASSNGNTGTGELFF

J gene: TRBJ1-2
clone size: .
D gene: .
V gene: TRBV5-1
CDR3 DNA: TGCGCCAGCAGCTTTTCTAACAGGAACTATGGCTACACCTTC
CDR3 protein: CASSFSNRNYGYTF

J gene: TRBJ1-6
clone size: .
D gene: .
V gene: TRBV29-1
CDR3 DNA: TGCAGCGTGGCGGGAGGGGAAGGGTCACCCCTCCACTTT
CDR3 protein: CSVAGGEGSPLHF

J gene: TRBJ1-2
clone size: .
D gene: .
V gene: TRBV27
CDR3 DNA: TGTGCCAGCGGGGGGAAATATGGCTACACCTTC
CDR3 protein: CASGGKYGYTF

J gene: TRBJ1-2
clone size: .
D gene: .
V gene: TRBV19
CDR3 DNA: TGTGCCAGTAGTAGCGGTTCCCGTCGGGTTGGCTACACCTTC
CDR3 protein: CASSSGSRRVGYTF

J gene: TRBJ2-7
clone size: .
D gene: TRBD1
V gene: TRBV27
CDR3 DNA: TGTGCCAGCGGAAGACAGGGGAGCTACGAGCAGTACTTC
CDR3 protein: CASGRQGSYEQYF

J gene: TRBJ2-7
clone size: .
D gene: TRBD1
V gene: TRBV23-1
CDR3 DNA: TGCGCCACCCCCGACAGGGGGCAGTGCGAGCAGTACTTC
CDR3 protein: CATPDRGQCEQYF

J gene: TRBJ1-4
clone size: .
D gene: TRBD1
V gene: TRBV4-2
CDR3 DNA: TGTGCCAGCAGCCAAGAGGGACAGGGGAGTGAAAAACTGTTTTTT
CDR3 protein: CASSQEGQGSEKLFF

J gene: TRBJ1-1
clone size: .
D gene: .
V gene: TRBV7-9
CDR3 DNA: TGTGCCAGCAGCCGCCCCCCGGGAGGGAAAATGAACACTGAAGCTTTCTTT
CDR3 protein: CASSRPPGGKMNTEAFF

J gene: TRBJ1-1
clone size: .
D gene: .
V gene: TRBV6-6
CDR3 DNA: TGTGCCAGCAGTTACCCCGGGTACCGAATGAACACTGAAGCTTTCTTT
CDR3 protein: CASSYPGYRMNTEAFF

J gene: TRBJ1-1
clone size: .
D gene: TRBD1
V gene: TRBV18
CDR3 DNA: TGTGCCAGCTCACGACAGGGGCGCACTGAAGCTTTCTTT
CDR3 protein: CASSRQGRTEAFF

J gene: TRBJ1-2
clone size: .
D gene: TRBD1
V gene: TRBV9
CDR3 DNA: TGTGCCAGCAGCGTAGCCCCAGGGGGGAACTATGGCTACACCTTC
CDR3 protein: CASSVAPGGNYGYTF

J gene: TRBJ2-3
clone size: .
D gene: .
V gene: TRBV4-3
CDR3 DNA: TGCGCCAGCAGCCAAGATTCCGCGGATACGCAGTATTTT
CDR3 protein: CASSQDSADTQYF

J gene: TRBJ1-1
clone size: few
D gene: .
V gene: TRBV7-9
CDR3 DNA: TGTGCCAGCAGCTCAGAGACATTACTGGTCGACACTGAAGCTTTCTTT
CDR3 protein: CASSSETLLVDTEAFF

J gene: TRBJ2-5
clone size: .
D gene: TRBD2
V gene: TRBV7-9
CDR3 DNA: TGTGCCAGCACCATAGCGGGGGCCAAGGAGACCCAGTACTTC
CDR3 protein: CASTIAGAKETQYF

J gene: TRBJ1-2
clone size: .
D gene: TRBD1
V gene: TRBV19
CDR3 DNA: TGTGCCAGTAGTATAGGGGACAGCCCCTATGGCTACACCTTC
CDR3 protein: CASSIGDSPYGYTF

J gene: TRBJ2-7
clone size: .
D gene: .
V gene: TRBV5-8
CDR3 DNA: TGTGCCAGCAGCCCTAGGGGGACCTACGAGCAGTACTTC
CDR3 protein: CASSPRGTYEQYF

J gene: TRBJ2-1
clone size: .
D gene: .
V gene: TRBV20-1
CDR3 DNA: TGCAGTGCTTTCAGCGGGGAGCAGTTCTTC
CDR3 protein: CSAFSGEQFF

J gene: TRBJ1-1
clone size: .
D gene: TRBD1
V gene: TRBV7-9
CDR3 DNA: TGTGCCAGCAGTTACAGGGGGAACACTGAAGCTTTCTTT
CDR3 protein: CASSYRGNTEAFF

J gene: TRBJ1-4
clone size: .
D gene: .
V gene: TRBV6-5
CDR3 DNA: TGTGCCAGCAGCCTCCAGGGGTCCTATAATGAAAAACTGTTTTTT
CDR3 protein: CASSLQGSYNEKLFF

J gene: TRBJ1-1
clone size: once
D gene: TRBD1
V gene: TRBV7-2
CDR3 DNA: TGTGCCAGCAGACAGGGGGTTAATGGTGAAGCTTTCTTT
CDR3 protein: CASRQGVNGEAFF

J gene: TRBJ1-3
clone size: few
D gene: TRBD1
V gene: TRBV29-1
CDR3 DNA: TGCAGCGTTTATACGATCGAGGGACAGGGTCCATTCTCTGGAAACACCATATATTTT
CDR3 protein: CSVYTIEGQGPFSGNTIYF

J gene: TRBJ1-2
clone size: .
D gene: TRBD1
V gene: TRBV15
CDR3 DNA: TGTGCCACCAGCACGGAGCTCGACCAGGGGGCTGGGGGCTACACCTTC
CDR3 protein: CATSTELDQGAGGYTF

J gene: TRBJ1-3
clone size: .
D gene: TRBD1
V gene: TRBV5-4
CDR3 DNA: TGTGCCAGCAGCTTGTCAGGGGGCCTCTCTGGAAACACCATATATTTT
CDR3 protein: CASSLSGGLSGNTIYF

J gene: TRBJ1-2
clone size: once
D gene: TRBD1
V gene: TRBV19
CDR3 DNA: TGTGCCAGTAGTGTTCCAGGACAGGGTTTTGGCTACACCTTC
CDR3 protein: CASSVPGQGFGYTF

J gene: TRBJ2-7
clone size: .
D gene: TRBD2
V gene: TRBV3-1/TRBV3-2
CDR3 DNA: TGTGCCAGCGGTGGGACTAACTCCTACGAGCAGTACTTC
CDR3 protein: CASGGTNSYEQYF

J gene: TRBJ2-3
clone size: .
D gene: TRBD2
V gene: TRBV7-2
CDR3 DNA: TGTGCCAGCAGCCGTAGAAGCGGGGGCCCTCGGTGGTGGCAGTATTTT
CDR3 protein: CASSRRSGGPRWWQYF

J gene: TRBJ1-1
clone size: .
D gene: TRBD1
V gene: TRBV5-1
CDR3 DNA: TGCGCCAGCAGCTACGAAACAGGGGAAGAGGCTTTCTTT
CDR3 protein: CASSYETGEEAFF

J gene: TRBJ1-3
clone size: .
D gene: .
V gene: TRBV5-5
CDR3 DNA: TGTGCCAGCAGCTCGCGCAGGGGATTACTCTCTGGAAACACCATATATTTT
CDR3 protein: CASSSRRGLLSGNTIYF

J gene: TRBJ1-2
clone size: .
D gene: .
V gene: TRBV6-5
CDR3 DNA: TGTGCCAGCTCGCCGCAGGGGCTCTATGGCTACACCTTC
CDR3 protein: CASSPQGLYGYTF

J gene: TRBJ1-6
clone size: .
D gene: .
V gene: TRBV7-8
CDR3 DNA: TGTGCCAGCAGCACCCGTAGTTCACCCCTCCACTTT
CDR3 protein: CASSTRSSPLHF

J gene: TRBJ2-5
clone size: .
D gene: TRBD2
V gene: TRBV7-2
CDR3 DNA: TGTGCCAGCAGCTTCTCCGGGACTAGCGGGGAGACCCAGTACTTC
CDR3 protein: CASSFSGTSGETQYF

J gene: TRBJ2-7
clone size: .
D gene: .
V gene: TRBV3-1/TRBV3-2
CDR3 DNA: TGTGCCAGCAGCCAAACAGGGTCCTACGAGCAGTACTTC
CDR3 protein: CASSQTGSYEQYF

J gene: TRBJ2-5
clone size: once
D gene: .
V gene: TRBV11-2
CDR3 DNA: TGTGCCAGCAGCTTAACTAAATGGCTTCCGTACCAAGAGACCCAGTACTTC
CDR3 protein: CASSLTKWLPYQETQYF

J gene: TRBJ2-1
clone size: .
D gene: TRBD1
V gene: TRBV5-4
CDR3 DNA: TGTGCCAGCAGCTTGAGGGGGCGGAATGAGCAGTTCTTC
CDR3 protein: CASSLRGRNEQFF